This T cell receptor beta chain was sequenced in a study of blood T cell repertoires in COVID-19. Study summary: Whether acute or convalescent, the COVID-19 samples came from the United States, Italy and Spain. T cells, B-cell-depleted T cells, or PBMCs supplied cDNA or gDNA.

In the original workflow: Researchers report that nucleated cell counts were estimated from reference gene primer amplification. Here immunoSEQ multiplex PCR was the method, and the copy in TCRdb shows in-frame clones only, minus some. D and trimming were read from the DNA, whereas the V and J calls and clone size are those reported in that table. The data contain 120,000 to 150,000 clones, over 60% of them singletons. CDR1 MNHEY and CDR2 SVGAGI come from the germline V gene. CDR3 length equals 13 residues. Trimming left V 10 bases short and J 0 bases short, with 12 bases between. The sequencing sample was made of peripheral blood. The chain carries TRBV6-5 and TRBJ1-2, with a tentative D call TRBD1 (6 bases). The origin of this receptor is an older man with acute or convalescent COVID-19. CDR3: CAITKGANYGYTF. The CDR3 nucleotides read TGTGCCATCACAAAGGGGGCTAACTATGGCTACACCTTC.